Described below is a single T cell receptor (beta chain) sequence and its context. These data originate in a study of blood T cell repertoires in COVID-19. CDR3 length: 15 amino acids. Germline trimming cut 0 bases from V and 6 bases from J; bases unmatched to any gene: 8. Germline V gene data show CDR1 as SGDLS and CDR2 as YYNGEE. Generated by immunoSEQ multiplex PCR, the TCRdb table keeps only in-frame clones and is missing some. In the table there are 60,000 to 75,000 clones, 87% of which are singletons. V usage is TRBV9 and J usage is TRBJ1-1, with TRBD1 identical over 7 bases. Sequencing was done on a sample of peripheral blood. This clonotype was obtained from a woman older than 75 with acute or convalescent COVID-19. CDR3 coding DNA: TGTGCCAGCAGCGTAGCTCTGCAGGGGGAAGCTGAAGCTTTCTTT. This codes for CASSVALQGEAEAFF.